A selection of T cell receptor beta chains follows, all from one sample in a study of cytomegalovirus exposure and HLA in healthy donors. The method was immunoSEQ multiplex PCR; TCRdb's version includes in-frame clones alone and lacks a portion of them. Seen here are tens of thousands of clones, roughly 96% observed once, and the top ten hold more than 2%. The sequenced sample consisted of PBMCs. The receptors derive from a man in his late teens or twenties in good health and CMV-seronegative. Both conserved end residues are part of each CDR3. The D gene is left open where the match is weak. Some rows have no size entry. The others give once, few or many, or a class for an expanded clone.

TRBJ1-1	NA	NA	TRBV2	CASSEGNMGVAFF	TGTGCCAGCAGTGAAGGCAATATGGGAGTCGCTTTCTTT
TRBJ1-5	NA	NA	TRBV29-1	CSVEKGNWEPQHF	TGCAGCGTTGAAAAGGGGAACTGGGAGCCCCAGCATTTT
TRBJ1-1	NA	NA	TRBV19	CASSIYTEAFF	TGTGCCAGTAGTATCTACACTGAAGCTTTCTTT
TRBJ2-7	TRBD2	NA	TRBV4-2	CASSQTGTSGIHTYEQYF	TGTGCCAGCAGCCAAACCGGGACTAGCGGGATTCATACCTACGAGCAGTACTTC
TRBJ2-1	TRBD2	NA	TRBV9	CASRPTSGNEQFF	TGTGCCAGCAGGCCTACTAGCGGCAATGAGCAGTTCTTC
TRBJ2-1	TRBD2	NA	TRBV27	CASSPPVAGGPYNEQFF	TGTGCCAGCAGTCCCCCTGTAGCGGGAGGGCCTTACAATGAGCAGTTCTTC
TRBJ2-7	NA	once	TRBV6-5	CASSQGSDYEQYF	TGTGCCAGCAGTCAGGGGAGCGACTACGAGCAGTACTTC
TRBJ2-3	TRBD1	NA	TRBV9	CASSFTGTASSTDTQYF	TGTGCCAGCAGCTTCACCGGGACAGCATCTAGCACAGATACGCAGTATTTT
TRBJ2-7	NA	NA	TRBV4-1	CASSQGQGKSSYEQYF	TGCGCCAGCAGCCAGGGGCAGGGAAAGAGCTCCTACGAGCAGTACTTC
TRBJ1-3	TRBD1	NA	TRBV28	CASSLQGGRTGNTIYF	TGTGCCAGCAGTTTACAGGGGGGACGTACTGGAAACACCATATATTTT
TRBJ1-5	NA	NA	TRBV7-9	CASSLGQSNQPQHF	TGTGCCAGCAGCTTAGGACAAAGCAATCAGCCCCAGCATTTT
TRBJ1-2	TRBD1	NA	TRBV6-5	CAIRQGGYGYTF	TGTGCCATACGACAGGGGGGCTATGGCTACACCTTC
TRBJ2-1	NA	NA	TRBV5-4	CASNLGGTVYNEQFF	TGTGCCAGCAACTTGGGGGGGACAGTCTACAATGAGCAGTTCTTC
TRBJ1-6	NA	NA	TRBV9	CASSVESGGNSPLHF	TGTGCCAGCAGCGTAGAGTCAGGAGGCAATTCACCCCTCCACTTT
TRBJ1-2	NA	few	TRBV6-5	CASSYADNRYTF	TGTGCCAGCAGTTACGCCGACAATCGCTACACCTTC
TRBJ1-5	TRBD1	NA	TRBV2	CASIAEQGGNQPQHF	TGTGCCAGCATTGCCGAACAGGGGGGAAATCAGCCCCAGCATTTT
TRBJ2-7	NA	NA	TRBV7-8	CASSLEGGTTYEQYF	TGTGCCAGCAGCTTAGAAGGCGGTACCACCTACGAGCAGTACTTC
TRBJ2-4	NA	NA	TRBV12-5	CASGFGVRDIQYF	TGTGCTAGTGGTTTTGGTGTCAGGGACATTCAGTACTTC
TRBJ1-2	TRBD1	NA	TRBV19	CASSIGDRVSGYTF	TGTGCCAGTAGTATAGGTGACAGGGTTTCCGGCTACACCTTC
TRBJ1-2	NA	NA	TRBV28	CASSLATLYGYTF	TGTGCCAGCAGTTTAGCGACACTCTATGGCTACACCTTC
TRBJ1-1	TRBD1	NA	TRBV9	CASSARGGQVDTEAFF	TGTGCCAGCAGCGCCCGAGGGGGCCAGGTCGACACTGAAGCTTTCTTT
TRBJ2-7	TRBD1	once	TRBV6-1	CASTPGGEQYF	TGTGCCAGTACTCCAGGGGGCGAGCAGTACTTC
TRBJ2-2	NA	NA	TRBV12-5	CASGLGRGMNTGELFF	TGTGCTAGTGGTTTGGGAAGGGGGATGAACACCGGGGAGCTGTTTTTT
TRBJ2-7	NA	NA	TRBV28	CASSFSGFGYEQYF	TGTGCCAGCAGTTTCTCAGGGTTTGGCTACGAGCAGTACTTC
TRBJ2-3	TRBD2	NA	TRBV7-3	CASSFRGATSGLADTQYF	TGTGCCAGCAGCTTTAGGGGGGCGACTAGCGGGTTAGCAGATACGCAGTATTTT
TRBJ1-1	NA	NA	TRBV30	CAWSVRQPVTEAFF	TGTGCCTGGAGTGTAAGACAGCCAGTCACTGAAGCTTTCTTT
TRBJ2-5	NA	NA	TRBV11-2	CASSLAETQYF	TGTGCCAGCAGCTTAGCGGAGACCCAGTACTTC
TRBJ2-1	TRBD2	once	TRBV2	CASNGLAGVAEQFF	TGTGCCAGCAATGGGCTAGCGGGAGTAGCTGAGCAGTTCTTC
TRBJ2-1	NA	NA	TRBV29-1	CSVAGARDGGSYNEQFF	TGCAGCGTTGCAGGGGCAAGGGACGGAGGTTCCTACAATGAGCAGTTCTTC
TRBJ1-5	TRBD1	NA	TRBV6-4	CASSDRDRLINQPQHF	TGTGCCAGCAGTGACCGGGACAGACTTATCAATCAGCCCCAGCATTTT
TRBJ1-2	NA	NA	TRBV29-1	CSVELGGGWRGYTF	TGCAGCGTTGAATTGGGCGGGGGATGGCGTGGCTACACCTTC
TRBJ1-4	NA	NA	TRBV5-4	CACGTGDQPTNEKLFF	TGTGCCTGCGGGACGGGGGACCAGCCAACTAATGAAAAACTGTTTTTT
TRBJ2-7	NA	few	TRBV14	CASSLYGEQYF	TGTGCCAGCAGCCTATACGGGGAGCAGTACTTC
TRBJ1-2	TRBD1	once	TRBV2	CASSLGQALYGYTF	TGTGCCAGCAGTCTTGGACAGGCCCTCTATGGCTACACCTTC
TRBJ1-4	NA	NA	TRBV12-2	CASRTDRGRRKTVF	TGTGCAAGTCGCACGGACAGGGGGCGGCGAAAAACTGTTTTT
TRBJ2-2	TRBD1	NA	TRBV28	CASSNDRGQTGELFF	TGTGCCAGCAGTAACGACAGGGGGCAGACCGGGGAGCTGTTTTTT
TRBJ2-7	TRBD2	NA	TRBV9	CASSVGESSGRYEQYF	TGTGCCAGCAGCGTAGGGGAGTCGAGCGGGAGATACGAGCAGTACTTC
TRBJ2-7	TRBD1	NA	TRBV6-5	CASSYSLGQESYEQYF	TGTGCCAGCAGTTACTCTTTAGGACAGGAGTCCTACGAGCAGTACTTC
TRBJ2-1	NA	NA	TRBV13	CASSLETEYNEQFF	TGTGCCAGCAGCTTAGAAACAGAGTACAATGAGCAGTTCTTC
TRBJ1-1	NA	NA	TRBV6-5	CASSSQTGRAEAFF	TGTGCCAGCAGTTCTCAGACAGGCAGGGCTGAAGCTTTCTTT
TRBJ2-4	NA	NA	TRBV5-5	CASSLVGSAKNIQYF	TGTGCCAGCAGCTTGGTGGGCTCAGCCAAAAACATTCAGTACTTC
TRBJ1-2	NA	NA	TRBV29-1	CSVEGPGGYYGYTF	TGCAGCGTTGAAGGCCCCGGGGGTTACTATGGCTACACCTTC
TRBJ2-3	NA	NA	TRBV6-5	CASSYGGGASTDTQYF	TGTGCCAGCAGTTACGGGGGCGGCGCCAGCACAGATACGCAGTATTTT
TRBJ2-5	TRBD2	NA	TRBV5-1	CASSLNGLAGETQYF	TGCGCCAGCAGCTTGAATGGCCTAGCGGGAGAGACCCAGTACTTC
TRBJ2-5	NA	once	TRBV30	CAWSVLAGRRETQYF	TGTGCCTGGAGTGTTCTTGCGGGTCGGCGGGAGACCCAGTACTTC
TRBJ1-2	NA	once	TRBV6-6	CASSPAQFTNYGYTF	TGTGCCAGCAGCCCCGCTCAGTTCACTAACTATGGCTACACCTTC
TRBJ1-2	NA	NA	TRBV27	CASSKTSGQEGYTF	TGTGCCAGCAGTAAAACCTCAGGGCAAGAAGGCTACACCTTC
TRBJ2-7	NA	NA	TRBV27	CASSLPGRHEQYF	TGTGCCAGCAGTCTCCCAGGTCGCCACGAGCAGTACTTC
TRBJ1-4	NA	NA	TRBV9	CASSVGRGRGTNEKLFF	TGTGCCAGCAGCGTAGGAAGGGGGAGGGGAACTAATGAAAAACTGTTTTTT
TRBJ1-1	NA	NA	TRBV18	CASSPNRDKDTEAFF	TGTGCCAGCTCACCAAACCGGGACAAAGACACTGAAGCTTTCTTT
TRBJ1-4	NA	NA	TRBV5-1	CASSLIGDVREKLFF	TGCGCCAGCAGCTTGATCGGGGATGTAAGGGAAAAACTGTTTTTT
TRBJ2-3	TRBD1	few	TRBV25-1	CASSDWTGGPDTQYF	TGTGCCAGCAGTGACTGGACAGGGGGCCCAGATACGCAGTATTTT
TRBJ1-6	NA	NA	TRBV10-3	CAISGEGQGNSPLHF	TGTGCCATCAGTGGTGAGGGGCAGGGGAATTCACCCCTCCACTTT
TRBJ1-5	TRBD1	NA	TRBV6-6	CASSETGAQPQHF	TGTGCCAGCAGCGAGACAGGGGCACAGCCCCAGCATTTT
TRBJ1-4	NA	NA	TRBV9	CASSAGDGPTNEKLFF	TGTGCCAGCAGCGCAGGGGACGGACCAACTAATGAAAAACTGTTTTTT
TRBJ1-1	NA	once	TRBV27	CASSLRGWYTEAFF	TGTGCCAGCAGTTTACGAGGGTGGTACACTGAAGCTTTCTTT
TRBJ2-7	NA	NA	TRBV15	CATSRESSSSYEQYF	TGTGCCACCAGCAGAGAGAGTAGCAGCTCCTACGAGCAGTACTTC
TRBJ2-3	NA	NA	TRBV19	CASSISPSTDTQYF	TGTGCCAGTAGTATCTCCCCTAGCACAGATACGCAGTATTTT
TRBJ2-5	NA	NA	TRBV25-1	CASSEIPGKGETQYF	TGTGCCAGCAGTGAGATTCCAGGGAAGGGAGAGACCCAGTACTTC
TRBJ2-7	TRBD1	NA	TRBV10-3	CAINGGQREQYF	TGTGCCATCAATGGGGGACAGAGAGAGCAGTACTTC